The clone carrying this T cell receptor beta chain was observed a handful of times. The target antigen is unknown. The PCR employed 60 Vbeta primers together with 13 Jbeta primers. Libraries were prepared by immunoSEQ multiplex PCR; TCRdb keeps only in-frame clonotypes and omits some of them. Of tens of thousands of clones listed, around three quarters are singletons. The donors comprised healthy bone marrow donors. The record originates from a study of cytomegalovirus exposure and HLA in healthy donors. V lost 6 bases to trimming and J lost 4 bases, with 10 bases between them. The CDR3 is made up of 12 amino acids. Germline-derived CDR1 and CDR2 are MDHEN and SYDVKM. The study's findings and limits: Analyzed later, association rates of TCRs varied across HLA loci, with DRB1 most and HLA-C fewest. In a later analysis, a genetic analysis reported fewer productive-TCR N-insertions in an Asian-associated ancestry cluster than the cohort average. In a later analysis, V- and J-gene trimming of beta chains associated with a DCLRE1C missense variant, replicated independently.

The source material was PBMCs. The rearrangement links TRBV28 to TRBJ2-7, with D unresolved. The sequence derives from a male donor in good health and CMV-seronegative. The CDR3 region is CASRSKFYEQYF. The CDR3 bases are TGTGCCAGCAGATCTAAGTTTTACGAGCAGTACTTC.